This TCR beta chain was captured by sequencing in a study of cytotoxic CD8 clonotypes in ibrutinib-treated CLL (dated by TCRdb to 2020 to 2023). Describing the broader study: In this cohort, 15 patients were treatment-naive and approximately twelve were relapsed/refractory, while 17 to 18 had unmutated IGHV. Responses were partial in approximately 24 patients and complete in 2; after median about 5.5 years follow-up, 14 stayed in remission and roughly twelve progressed. The response samples were drawn at a median of 12 months into treatment, with a range of about 6 to 40 months. Samples averaged approximately 260,000 productive templates and some 91,000 productive rearrangements. Longitudinal samples were obtainable from about 30% of the 86 participants in the trial. Cryopreserved peripheral blood mononuclear cells were collected before treatment, at response, and at either disease progression or sustained remission. Every sample from remission and from progressive disease was obtained while the patients were still on ibrutinib. The paper's findings and limits, for the study overall: Clonality increased at ibrutinib response, stayed stable in sustained remission, and fell back toward baseline at progression. Public clonotypes were rare and either shrank or stayed stable during treatment, and the rise in clonality at ibrutinib response reflected expansion of private clonotypes. Sampling times were not matched between sustained-remission and progressing patients, and lymph node repertoires were not studied. Baseline clonality was found to be higher than that of age-matched healthy donors and was strongly correlated with circulating CD8+ T-cell counts.

Taken with the paper, the label for time point translates to: about a year on ibrutinib. Around 2 micrograms of genomic DNA were extracted from cryopreserved PBMCs for TCR beta library preparation. High-throughput TCR beta sequencing was performed on longitudinal blood samples from CLL patients receiving ibrutinib monotherapy. The patients took part in an open-label, single-center phase 2 trial of ibrutinib monotherapy. On a MiSeq, deep resolution sequencing aimed for a depth between 1 in 1 million and 1 in 200,000 T cells, with each clonotype covered around 9.2x on average. The immunoSEQ hsTCRB Kit was used to generate TCR beta libraries. In the authors' own workflow: ImmunoSEQ Data Assistant and ImmunoSEQ Analyzer were used for data analysis, and V, D and J genes were assigned according to IMGT definitions. Clonality was computed as one minus normalized Shannon entropy of productive rearrangement frequencies, ranging from 0 to 1. Public clonotype analysis was restricted to overrepresented clonotypes comprising at least 0.05% of each patient's repertoire. Some 13 age-matched healthy donor repertoires from immuneACCESS served as clonality controls. In TCRdb, the immuneACCESS table is reduced to in-frame sequences with V and J assigned. These tables do not hold every clone; where another copy was compared, an unresolved V gene accounts for under half, and the others remain unexplained. V and J calls and clone size come straight from that table; D and trimming were deduced from the DNA. The sample table contains approximately 45,000 clones; only one count was recorded for about 72% of them. The ten largest clones take up roughly 13% of the sample.

Worth noting for this clone: Its antigen target is currently unknown. Per-nucleotide qualities are absent, and no much larger clonotype sits a single base away.

V and J are truncated by 3 bases and 4 bases respectively, leaving an intervening sequence of 13 bases. The CDR3 starts with the cysteine, ends with the phenylalanine, and has 15 residues. Only the CDR3 region is kept as DNA, spanning 45 bases read in frame from base 1. Based on the germline V gene, the CDR1 and CDR2 sequences are KGHSH and LQKENI. The receptor was derived from a human donor with chronic lymphocytic leukemia. The specimen was PBMCs, collected after 12 months of ibrutinib treatment. The rearranged segments are TRBV18 and TRBJ2-1, with a weak D call of TRBD1 (6 bases match). The CDR3 in this case is CASSPSDGQYNEQFF. Here is the DNA: TGTGCCAGCTCACCCTCTGATGGACAGTACAATGAGCAGTTCTTC. This CDR3, with the reference TRBV18 and TRBJ2-1 proteins standing in past its ends, gives the full variable domain NAGVMQNPRHLVRRRGQEARLRCSPMKGHSHVYWYRQLPEEGLKFMVYLQKENIIDESGMPKERFSAEFPKEGPSILRIQQVVRGDSAAYFCASSPSDGQYNEQFFGPGTRLTVL.